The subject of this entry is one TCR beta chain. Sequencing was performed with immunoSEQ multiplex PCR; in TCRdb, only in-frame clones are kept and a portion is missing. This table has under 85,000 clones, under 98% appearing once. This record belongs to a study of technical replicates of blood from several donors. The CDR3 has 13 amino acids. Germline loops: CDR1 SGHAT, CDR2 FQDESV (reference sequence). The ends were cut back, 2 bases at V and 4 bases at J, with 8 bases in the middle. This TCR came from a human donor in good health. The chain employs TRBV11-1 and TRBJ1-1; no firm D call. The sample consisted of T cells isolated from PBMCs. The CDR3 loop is CASSLRWATEAFF. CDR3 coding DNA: TGTGCCAGCAGCTTAAGGTGGGCCACTGAAGCTTTCTTT. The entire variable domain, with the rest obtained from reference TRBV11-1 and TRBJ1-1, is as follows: EAEVAQSPRYKITEKSQAVAFWCDPISGHATLYWYRQILGQGPELLVQFQDESVVDDSQLPKDRFSAERLKGVDSTLKIQPAELGDSAMYLCASSLRWATEAFFGQGTRLTVV.